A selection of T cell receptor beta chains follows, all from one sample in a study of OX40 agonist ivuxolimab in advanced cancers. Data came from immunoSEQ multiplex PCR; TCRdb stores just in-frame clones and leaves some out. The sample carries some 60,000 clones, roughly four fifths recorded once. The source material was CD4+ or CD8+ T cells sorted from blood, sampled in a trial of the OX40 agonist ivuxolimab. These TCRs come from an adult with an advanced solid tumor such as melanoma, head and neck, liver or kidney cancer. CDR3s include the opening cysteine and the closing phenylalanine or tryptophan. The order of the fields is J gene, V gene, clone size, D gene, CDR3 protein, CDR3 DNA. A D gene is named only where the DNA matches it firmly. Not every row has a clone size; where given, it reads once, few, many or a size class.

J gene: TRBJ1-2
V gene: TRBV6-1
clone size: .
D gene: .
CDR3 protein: CASREGLIYGYTF
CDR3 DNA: TGTGCCAGCAGGGAAGGTCTGATCTATGGCTACACCTTC

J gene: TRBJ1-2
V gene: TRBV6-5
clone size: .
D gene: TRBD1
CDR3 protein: CASSYSTGGDDGYTF
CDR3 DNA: TGTGCCAGCAGTTACTCGACAGGGGGCGATGATGGCTACACCTTC

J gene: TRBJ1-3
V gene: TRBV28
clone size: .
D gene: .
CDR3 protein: CASSFPRGVVSGNTIYF
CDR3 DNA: TGTGCCAGCAGTTTCCCCCGGGGGGTCGTCTCTGGAAACACCATATATTTT

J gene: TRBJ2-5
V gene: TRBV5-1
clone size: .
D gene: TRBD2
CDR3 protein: CASSQGLAGDLEETQYF
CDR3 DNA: TGCGCCAGCAGCCAGGGACTAGCGGGAGATCTAGAAGAGACCCAGTACTTC

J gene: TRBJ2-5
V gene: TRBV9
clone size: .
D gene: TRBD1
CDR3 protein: CASSPRDRVEGLETQYF
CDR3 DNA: TGTGCCAGCAGCCCTAGGGACAGGGTTGAAGGTTTAGAGACCCAGTACTTC

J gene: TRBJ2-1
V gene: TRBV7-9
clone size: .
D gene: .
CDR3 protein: CASSSLGWAPLGSNEQFF
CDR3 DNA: TGTGCCAGCAGCTCCCTCGGATGGGCCCCACTGGGCTCCAATGAGCAGTTCTTC

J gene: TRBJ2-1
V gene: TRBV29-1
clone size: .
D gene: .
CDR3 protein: CSVDVQGSGYNEQFF
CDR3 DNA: TGCAGCGTAGATGTACAGGGTTCGGGGTACAATGAGCAGTTCTTC

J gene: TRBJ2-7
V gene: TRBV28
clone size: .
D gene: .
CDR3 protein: CASRLSSSYEQYF
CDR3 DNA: TGTGCCAGCAGGCTATCAAGCTCCTACGAGCAGTACTTC

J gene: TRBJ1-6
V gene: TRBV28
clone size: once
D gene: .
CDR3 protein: CASSFKDRTNSYNSPLHF
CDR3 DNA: TGTGCCAGCAGTTTTAAGGACAGAACAAACTCCTATAATTCACCCCTCCACTTT

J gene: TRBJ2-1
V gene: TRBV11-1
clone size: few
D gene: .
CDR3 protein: CASSLAGRNNEQFF
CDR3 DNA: TGTGCCAGCAGCTTAGCGGGAAGGAACAATGAGCAGTTCTTC

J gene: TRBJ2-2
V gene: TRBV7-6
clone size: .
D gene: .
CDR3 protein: CASSFDTPGTGELFF
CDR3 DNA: TGTGCCAGCAGCTTTGACACCCCAGGCACCGGGGAGCTGTTTTTT

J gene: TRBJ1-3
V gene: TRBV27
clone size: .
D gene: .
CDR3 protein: CASSDQGSGNTIYF
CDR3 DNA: TGTGCCAGCAGTGACCAGGGATCAGGAAACACCATATATTTT

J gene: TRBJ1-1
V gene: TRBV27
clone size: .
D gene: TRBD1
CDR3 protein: CASSWTGLNTEAFF
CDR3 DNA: TGTGCCAGCAGTTGGACAGGCCTGAACACTGAAGCTTTCTTT

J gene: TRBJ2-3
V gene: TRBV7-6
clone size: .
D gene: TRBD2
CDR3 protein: CASSLPGPGGTDTQYF
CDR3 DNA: TGTGCCAGCAGCTTACCCGGGCCCGGGGGGACAGATACGCAGTATTTT

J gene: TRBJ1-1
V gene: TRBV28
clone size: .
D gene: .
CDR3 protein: CASSPGRNTEAFF
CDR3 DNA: TGTGCCAGCAGTCCCGGACGGAACACTGAAGCTTTCTTT

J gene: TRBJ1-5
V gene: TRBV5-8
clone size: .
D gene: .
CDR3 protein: CASSLRQAGGIPQHF
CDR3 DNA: TGTGCCAGCAGCCTCCGACAGGCCGGGGGGATCCCCCAGCATTTT

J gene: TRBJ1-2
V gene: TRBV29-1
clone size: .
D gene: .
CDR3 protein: CSVEQGYPNYGYTF
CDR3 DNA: TGCAGCGTAGAACAGGGTTATCCTAACTATGGCTACACCTTC

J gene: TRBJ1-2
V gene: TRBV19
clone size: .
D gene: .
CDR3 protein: CASTLGGGEVDYGYTF
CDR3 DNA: TGTGCCAGTACCCTCGGGGGAGGGGAAGTCGACTATGGCTACACCTTC

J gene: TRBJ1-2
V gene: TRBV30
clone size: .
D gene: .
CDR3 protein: CAWSVWSDGYTF
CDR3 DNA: TGTGCCTGGAGTGTATGGTCCGATGGCTACACCTTC

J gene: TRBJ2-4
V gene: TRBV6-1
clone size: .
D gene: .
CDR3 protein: CASLGSEAKNIQYF
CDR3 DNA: TGTGCCAGTCTTGGATCCGAAGCCAAAAACATTCAGTACTTC

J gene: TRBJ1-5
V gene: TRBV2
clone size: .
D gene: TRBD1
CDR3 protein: CASSGALPGQLSNQPQHF
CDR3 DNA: TGTGCCAGCAGTGGGGCCCTACCGGGACAGCTTAGCAATCAGCCCCAGCATTTT

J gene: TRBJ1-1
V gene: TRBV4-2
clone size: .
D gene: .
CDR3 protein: CASSQEPRAGTEAFF
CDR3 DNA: TGTGCCAGCAGCCAAGAGCCGAGGGCGGGCACTGAAGCTTTCTTT

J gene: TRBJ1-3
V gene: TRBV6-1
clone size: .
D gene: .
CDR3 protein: CASSERGSGNTIYF
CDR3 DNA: TGTGCCAGCAGTGAACGGGGCTCTGGAAACACCATATATTTT

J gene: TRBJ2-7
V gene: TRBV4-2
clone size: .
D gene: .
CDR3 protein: CASSQDSGRYEQYF
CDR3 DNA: TGTGCCAGCAGCCAAGATTCCGGGAGATACGAGCAGTACTTC

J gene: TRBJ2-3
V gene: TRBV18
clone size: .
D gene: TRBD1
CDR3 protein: CASFPDRGRDTQYF
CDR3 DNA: TGTGCCAGCTTTCCGGACAGGGGGCGGGATACGCAGTATTTT

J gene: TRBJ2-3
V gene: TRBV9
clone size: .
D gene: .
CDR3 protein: CASSVAVGADTQYF
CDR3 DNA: TGTGCCAGCAGCGTAGCTGTGGGGGCGGATACGCAGTATTTT